This TCR beta chain originates from a study of vaccination and CD4 T cells after COVID-19. The treatment here: roughly ten-day PBMC culture with coronavirus spike peptide pools or control peptides (ViraFEST assay). Before TCRs were sequenced, ViraFEST expanded antigen-specific T cells with peptide pools. As regards this clonotype: Its antigen is as yet unknown.

Sequence data for DNA of cultured CD4+ T cells were generated by the Oncomine TCR Beta short-read assay. TCRdb re-derived calls from the PCR reads in MiXCR, one entry per CDR3 protein. Among about 21,000 distinct CDR3 sequences listed, under 80% were seen once. This sequence originates from a human donor who received a COVID-19 vaccine. Sequencing used CD4+ T cells from blood, cultured in vitro, obtained before SARS-CoV-2 vaccination.

The CDR3 sequence is CASSVGELSSGELFF. For the CDR3, the DNA is TGTGCCAGCAGCGTAGGGGAACTATCGTCCGGGGAGCTGTTTTTT. The chain links TRBV9 to TRBJ2-2; D is unclear. Germline lookup yields CDR1 SGDLS and CDR2 YYNGEE. Between the trimmed V and J ends, which lost 0 bases and 6 bases, there was a span of 12 bases. The CDR3 length is 15 residues.